A selection of T cell receptor beta chains follows, all from one sample in a study of long-term antiretroviral therapy in people with HIV. Only in-frame clones appear in the TCRdb table, and some are missing; sequencing was by immunoSEQ multiplex PCR. The sample includes 20,000 to 25,000 clones, 82% of them seen just once. The sequenced sample was unsorted PBMCs, obtained at the start of antiretroviral therapy. The receptors were gathered from a man aged 45 to 65 with HIV. Each CDR3 is given with its conserved first and last residue. A D gene is named only where the DNA matches it firmly. Size is stated for part of the rows, as once, few or many counts, or as a class when the clone is expanded.

. | TRBJ2-2 | TRBV4-3 | . | TGCGCCAGCAGCCAAGATTTGGGGGCCGGGGAGCTGTTTTTT | CASSQDLGAGELFF
TRBD2 | TRBJ2-1 | TRBV9 | . | TGTGCCAGCAGCGCCAGCGGGGGCGATTACAATGAGCAGTTCTTC | CASSASGGDYNEQFF
. | TRBJ1-3 | TRBV4-1 | . | TGCGCCAGCAGCCAAGTCGCAGTCGGAAACACCATATATTTT | CASSQVAVGNTIYF
. | TRBJ2-5 | TRBV6-5 | once | TGTACCAGCAGTCAGGGGGGGCCTGTGGAGACCCAGTACTTC | CTSSQGGPVETQYF
. | TRBJ2-7 | TRBV28 | . | TGTGCCAGCAGTTCCCGGCAGGGTACCTACGAGCAGTACTTC | CASSSRQGTYEQYF
. | TRBJ2-1 | TRBV11-3 | few | TGTGCCAGCAGCTTAGGTCAACCCCATTTCTTC | CASSLGQPHFF
TRBD2 | TRBJ2-1 | TRBV4-3 | . | TGCGCCAGCAGCCGCGGAACTAGCGGGGACAATGAGCAGTTCTTC | CASSRGTSGDNEQFF
TRBD1 | TRBJ1-1 | TRBV7-3 | . | TGTGCCAGCAGCTTAAGTTTACGGGACAGGACCCTAAGGACTGAAGCTTTCTTT | CASSLSLRDRTLRTEAFF
. | TRBJ2-5 | TRBV6-5 | . | TGTGCCAGCAGTGACAGCGGACTAAAAGAGACCCAGTACTTC | CASSDSGLKETQYF
. | TRBJ2-7 | TRBV7-9 | . | TGTGCCAGCAGCTCGGGCTGGGACTCTTCTTACTACGAGCAGTACTTC | CASSSGWDSSYYEQYF
. | TRBJ1-4 | TRBV4-1 | . | TGCGCCAGCAGCCGGAACCGGAATGAAAAACTGTTTTTT | CASSRNRNEKLFF
TRBD1 | TRBJ2-7 | TRBV5-1 | . | TGCGCCAGCAGCCCGCCGGTTCCCGACAGGGGCCCCTACGAGCAGTACTTC | CASSPPVPDRGPYEQYF
TRBD2 | TRBJ2-7 | TRBV28 | few | TGTGCCAGCGGAGCGGGATCCTACGAGCAGTACTTC | CASGAGSYEQYF
. | TRBJ2-3 | TRBV21-1 | . | TGTGCCAGCAGCACCCTTCCTAGCGGGAGGGCCAGTGAAGATACGCAGTATTTT | CASSTLPSGRASEDTQYF
. | TRBJ1-6 | TRBV4-1 | . | TGCGCCAGCAGCCAGCAACAGGGCTATAATTCACCCCTCCACTTT | CASSQQQGYNSPLHF
TRBD1 | TRBJ1-5 | TRBV18 | few | TGTGCCAGCTCTCTGGACAGGGTTCCCTATAGCAATCAGCCCCAGCATTTT | CASSLDRVPYSNQPQHF
. | TRBJ2-1 | TRBV7-8 | . | TGTGCCAGCAGCTTAGGAATGGATTACCACAATGAGCAGTTCTTC | CASSLGMDYHNEQFF
. | TRBJ2-7 | TRBV5-5 | . | TGTGCCAGCAGCCGCGTGTTGGGGGGCTCCTACGAGCAGTACTTC | CASSRVLGGSYEQYF
. | TRBJ1-5 | TRBV7-2 | . | TGTGCCAGCAGCTTAGTGCCGAGAAATCAGCCCCAGCATTTT | CASSLVPRNQPQHF
TRBD1 | TRBJ2-7 | TRBV7-2 | . | TGTGCCAGCAGCTTACACGGGACAGGGTCCTACGAGCAGTACTTC | CASSLHGTGSYEQYF
. | TRBJ2-1 | TRBV4-1 | . | TGCGCCAGCAGCCAAGATCCAGGGGGGCATGAGCAGTTCTTC | CASSQDPGGHEQFF
TRBD2 | TRBJ2-7 | TRBV5-1 | . | TGCGCCAGCAGCTTCTCTGCGGGGGCCTACGAGCAGTACTTC | CASSFSAGAYEQYF
. | TRBJ2-2 | TRBV28 | . | TGTGCCAGCAGCCAGGGACCCGGCGGGGAGCTGTTTTTT | CASSQGPGGELFF
TRBD1 | TRBJ2-7 | TRBV18 | . | TGTGCCAGCTCACCACGCACAGGGGGTAGCTACGAGCAGTACTTC | CASSPRTGGSYEQYF
. | TRBJ2-7 | TRBV5-1 | . | TGCGCCAGCAGCTCGAGGGACGCGCCGCGTGAGCAGTACTTC | CASSSRDAPREQYF
TRBD1 | TRBJ2-1 | TRBV18 | . | TGTGCCAGCTCACCGACCCGGGACAGCTACCATCCTGAGCAGTTCTTC | CASSPTRDSYHPEQFF
. | TRBJ2-1 | TRBV7-9 | . | TGTGCCAGCAGCCCCAGAGGACACATCTACAATGAGCAGTTCTTC | CASSPRGHIYNEQFF
TRBD1 | TRBJ1-2 | TRBV5-6 | . | TGTGCCAGCAGCTTGGTGGGACAGGGGGCGGCTAACTATGGCTACACCTTC | CASSLVGQGAANYGYTF
TRBD1 | TRBJ1-5 | TRBV6-6 | . | TGTGCCTCGACCGGACAGGTCAATCAGCCCCAGCATTTT | CASTGQVNQPQHF
. | TRBJ1-1 | TRBV7-9 | . | TGTGCCAGCAGCTCACCTCGGAACACTGAAGCTTTCTTT | CASSSPRNTEAFF
. | TRBJ1-1 | TRBV29-1 | . | TGCAGCGTGACCCCCGGGTCGAACACTGAAGCTTTCTTT | CSVTPGSNTEAFF
. | TRBJ1-2 | TRBV7-9 | . | TGTGCCAGCAGCCCCACGGACAGCTATGGCTACACCTTC | CASSPTDSYGYTF
TRBD1 | TRBJ2-3 | TRBV6-6 | . | TGTGCCAGCAGTTGGGACAGGGGCACAGATACGCAGTATTTT | CASSWDRGTDTQYF
TRBD1 | TRBJ1-1 | TRBV19 | . | TGTGCCAGTACCATGGGACAGAGGAACACTGAAGCTTTCTTT | CASTMGQRNTEAFF
TRBD1 | TRBJ1-5 | TRBV5-5 | . | TGTGCCAGCAGCTCCACAGGGGGCTCCAATCAGCCCCAGCATTTT | CASSSTGGSNQPQHF
. | TRBJ2-5 | TRBV5-1 | . | TGCGCCAGCAGCCCTGTCCCGGGACAAGAGACCCAGTACTTC | CASSPVPGQETQYF
TRBD1 | TRBJ2-2 | TRBV9 | . | TGTGCCAGCAGTGTCTTCCCAGGGGGCGATAGCACCGGGGAGCTGTTTTTT | CASSVFPGGDSTGELFF
. | TRBJ2-7 | TRBV2 | . | TGTGCCAGCATTGGGATTCTCTCCTACGAGCAGTACTTC | CASIGILSYEQYF
TRBD1 | TRBJ2-2 | TRBV7-9 | . | TGTGCCAGCAGCCCCGGGACAGGGGGCTCGCGGGAGCTGTTTTTT | CASSPGTGGSRELFF
. | TRBJ2-2 | TRBV7-9 | . | TGTGCCAGCCCCCTAAGCAGGGTAGGGGAGCTGTTTTTT | CASPLSRVGELFF
. | TRBJ1-5 | TRBV27 | few | TGTGCCAGCAGCCCCGACAGATTCTATAGCAATCAGCCCCAGCATTTT | CASSPDRFYSNQPQHF